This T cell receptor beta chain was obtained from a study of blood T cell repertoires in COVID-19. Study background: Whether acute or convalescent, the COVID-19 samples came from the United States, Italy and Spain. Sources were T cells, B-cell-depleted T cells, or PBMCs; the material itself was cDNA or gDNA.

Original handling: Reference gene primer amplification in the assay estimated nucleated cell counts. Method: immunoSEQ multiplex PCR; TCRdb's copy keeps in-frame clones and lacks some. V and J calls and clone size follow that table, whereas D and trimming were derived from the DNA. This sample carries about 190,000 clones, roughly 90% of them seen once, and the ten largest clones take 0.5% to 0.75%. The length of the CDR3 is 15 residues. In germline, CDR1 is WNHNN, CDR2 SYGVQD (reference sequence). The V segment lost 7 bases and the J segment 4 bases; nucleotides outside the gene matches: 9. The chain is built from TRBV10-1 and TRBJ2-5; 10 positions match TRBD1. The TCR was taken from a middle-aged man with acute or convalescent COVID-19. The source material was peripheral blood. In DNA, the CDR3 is TGCGCCAGCATCAGGGACAGGGGAAGGGGAGAGACCCAGTACTTC. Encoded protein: CASIRDRGRGETQYF.